These 13 T cell receptor beta chains were all obtained from the same sample, sequenced in a study of early T cells in non-severe SARS-CoV-2 infection. MiXCR was run by TCRdb on the 5' RACE reads, yielding one entry per CDR3 protein. The data contain approximately 19,000 distinct CDR3 sequences, around 6.1% of them singletons. The sample was whole blood. These receptors were obtained from an adult who was a healthcare worker with PCR-confirmed SARS-CoV-2 infection or an uninfected control (not recorded which).

This clonotype was recorded at least ten times. V usage is TRBV4-2 and J usage is TRBJ2-1; 7 bases line up with TRBD1. The V and J ends lost 4 bases and 5 bases, in that order; junction bases with no gene match: 2. The CDR3 loop spans 13 amino acids. CDR1 LGHNA and CDR2 YNFKEQ come from the germline V gene. CDR3 sequence (DNA): TGTGCCAGCAGCCGAGACAGGGACAATGAGCAGTTCTTC. Translated, it gives CASSRDRDNEQFF.

This clonotype showed up many times. The chain carries TRBV29-1 and TRBJ2-1; no definite D call. The CDR3 has 12 amino acids. V was trimmed by 4 bases and J by 4 bases, leaving 8 bases between them. Germline V gives CDR1 SQVTM, CDR2 ANQGSEA. The CDR3 DNA reads TGCAGCGTTGCTGGCGCTTACAATGAGCAGTTCTTC. Translated: CSVAGAYNEQFF.

This clonotype was seen ten or more times. The chain combines TRBV4-1 with TRBJ2-1; 10 nucleotides agree with TRBD2. The germline V gene encodes CDR1 MGHRA and CDR2 YSYEKL. The CDR3 spans 20 residues. V dropped 0 bases and J dropped 0; count of bases not matched to a gene: 11. In DNA form, the CDR3 reads TGCGCCAGCAGCCAAGAAAGGGGGCCTAGCGGGAGTAGCTCCTACAATGAGCAGTTCTTC. This translates into CASSQERGPSGSSSYNEQFF.

This clonotype was seen a few times. The chain is built from TRBV4-2 and TRBJ2-7; 7 bases agree with TRBD1. The germline V gene has CDR1 LGHNA and CDR2 YNFKEQ. The junction had 13 bases not matched to a gene; V was cut back by 0 bases and J by 2 bases. This CDR3 has 18 amino acids. In nucleotides, the CDR3 is TGTGCCAGCAGCCAAGAGGTCACAGACAGGGTTGAAACCTACGAGCAGTACTTC. The encoded protein is CASSQEVTDRVETYEQYF.

This clonotype was seen at least ten times. The chain has TRBV20-1 and TRBJ2-1, with D hard to call. CDR1 and CDR2 from the germline V gene are DFQATT and SNEGSKA (reference sequence). CDR3 length: 14 residues. Deletions cut 0 bases from V and 3 bases from J, with 9 bases between. CDR3 sequence reads: CSARDSAHYNEQFF. In DNA, the CDR3 is TGCAGTGCTAGAGACTCGGCACACTACAATGAGCAGTTCTTC.

At least ten counts were recorded for this clonotype. The chain is built from TRBV6-1 and TRBJ1-1, with 7 nucleotides matching TRBD1. J was trimmed by 8 bases and V by 2 bases; bases with no gene match: 11. Germline-derived CDR1 and CDR2 are MNHNS and SASEGT. The length of the CDR3 is 15 residues. The CDR3 DNA follows: TGTGCCAGCAGTGAATCAAGGGACAGTCATTCGGAAGCTTTCTTT. Translation gives CASSESRDSHSEAFF.

This clonotype qualifies as medium-sized. The chain joins TRBV9 to TRBJ2-2; 10 bases fit TRBD2. This CDR3 is built from 15 residues. Per germline, CDR1 SGDLS and CDR2 YYNGEE. The J segment lost 6 bases and the V segment lost 4 bases, leaving 6 bases of the junction unmatched. The CDR3 protein is CASSFALAGAGELFF. In DNA, the CDR3 is TGTGCCAGCAGCTTCGCGCTAGCGGGGGCCGGGGAGCTGTTTTTT. Together with reference TRBV9 and TRBJ2-2, the CDR3 gives the full variable domain: DSGVTQTPKHLITATGQRVTLRCSPRSGDLSVYWYQQSLDQGLQFLIQYYNGEERAKGNILERFSAQQFPDLHSELNLSSLELGDSALYFCASSFALAGAGELFFGEGSRLTVL.

CDR3 residues: CASSHGLAGDIQETQYF. CDR3 nucleotide sequence: TGCGCCAGCAGCCACGGACTAGCGGGAGATATACAAGAGACCCAGTACTTC. The chain is built from TRBV4-1 and TRBJ2-5; TRBD2 aligns across 13 bases. Germline trimming cut 3 bases from V and 2 bases from J; bases unmatched to any gene: 6. This CDR3 contains 17 residues. CDR1 and CDR2 (germline): MGHRA, YSYEKL.

In its sample, this clonotype was seen many times. The chain carries TRBV4-1 and TRBJ1-5, with D unresolved. The CDR3 length is 16 residues. CDR1 is MGHRA, CDR2 YSYEKL, per germline. V lost 0 bases and J lost 2, with 11 bases in between. CDR3 sequence: CASSQEGRKGNQPQHF. CDR3 DNA sequence: TGCGCCAGCAGCCAAGAGGGGAGAAAGGGCAATCAGCCCCAGCATTTT.

There are many counts of this clonotype. The chain recombines TRBV20-1 with TRBJ2-2; 9 bases fit TRBD2. Per germline, CDR1 DFQATT and CDR2 SNEGSKA (reference sequence). V was pared by 0 bases and J by 3 bases, with 2 bases of the junction left unmatched. There are 15 residues in the CDR3. The CDR3 DNA sequence: TGCAGTGCTAGAGATATAGCGGGAGACACCGGGGAGCTGTTTTTT. This translates into CSARDIAGDTGELFF.

This clonotype was seen only a few times. The junction shows a germline mismatch at one end, possibly a read error. The chain uses TRBV11-2 and TRBJ2-7; the match to TRBD2 covers 8 bases. Germline V gene data show CDR1 as SGHAT and CDR2 as FQNNGV. The CDR3 length is 16 residues. Here the CDR3 reads CVSSLARDSGTYEQYF. CDR3 DNA sequence: TGTGTCAGCAGCTTAGCTCGGGATAGCGGGACCTACGAGCAGTACTTC.

Within the sample, this clonotype is medium-sized. The chain has TRBV7-2 and TRBJ2-5; D gene unclear. Germline values: CDR1 SGHTA, CDR2 FQGNSA. The CDR3 contains 15 residues. The V end was cut by 1 base, the J end by 1 base, with 10 bases between. The CDR3 coding sequence is TGTGCCAGCAGCTTAGTTCAGGCTGTCCAAGAGACCCAGTACTTC. Its protein product is CASSLVQAVQETQYF.

This clonotype was counted at least ten times. In DNA, the CDR3 is TGTGCCAGCAGACCAACAGGGTCCCCGAGGTTGGCCCTCCACTTT. Its protein is CASRPTGSPRLALHF. This rearrangement joins TRBV2 to TRBJ1-6, with a weak D call TRBD1 (6 bases). V was shortened by 6 bases and J by 14 bases, with 23 bases between the two germline ends. Per germline, CDR1 SNHLY and CDR2 FYNNEI. This CDR3 is built from 15 residues. The full variable domain, completed using reference TRBV2 and TRBJ1-6, is EPEVTQTPSHQVTQMGQEVILRCVPISNHLYFYWYRQILGQKVEFLVSFYNNEISEKSEIFDDQFSVERPDGSNFTLKIRSTKLEDSAMYFCASRPTGSPRLALHFGNGTRLTVT.